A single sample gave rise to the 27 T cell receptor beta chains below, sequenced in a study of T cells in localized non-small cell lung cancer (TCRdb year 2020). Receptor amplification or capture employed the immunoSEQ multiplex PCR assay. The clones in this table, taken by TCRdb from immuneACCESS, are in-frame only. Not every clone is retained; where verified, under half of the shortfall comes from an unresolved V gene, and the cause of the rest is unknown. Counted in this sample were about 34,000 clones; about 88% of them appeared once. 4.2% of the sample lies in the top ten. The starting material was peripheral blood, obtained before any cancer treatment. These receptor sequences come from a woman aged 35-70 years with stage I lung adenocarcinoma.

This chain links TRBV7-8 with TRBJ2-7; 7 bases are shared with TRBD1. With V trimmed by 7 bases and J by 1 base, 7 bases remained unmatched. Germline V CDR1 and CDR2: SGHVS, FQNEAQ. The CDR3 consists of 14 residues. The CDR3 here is CASKYTGESYEQYF. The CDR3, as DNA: TGTGCCAGCAAATATACAGGGGAGTCCTACGAGCAGTACTTC.

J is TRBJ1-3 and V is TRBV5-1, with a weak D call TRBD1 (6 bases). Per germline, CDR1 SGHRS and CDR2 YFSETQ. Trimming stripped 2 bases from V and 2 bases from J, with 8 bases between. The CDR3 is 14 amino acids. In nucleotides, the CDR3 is TGCGCCAGCAGCTTAACAGGGACTGGAAACACCATATATTTT. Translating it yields CASSLTGTGNTIYF.

Written as DNA, the CDR3 is TGTGCCAGCAGTTTCAACAGGAATCCTAACTATGGCTACACCTTC. As protein: CASSFNRNPNYGYTF. The chain recombines TRBV27 with TRBJ1-2; D is possibly TRBD1 (5 bases). Germline values: CDR1 MNHEY, CDR2 SMNVEV (reference sequence). V dropped 3 bases and J dropped 0 bases, with 11 bases sitting between them. CDR3 length equals 15 residues.

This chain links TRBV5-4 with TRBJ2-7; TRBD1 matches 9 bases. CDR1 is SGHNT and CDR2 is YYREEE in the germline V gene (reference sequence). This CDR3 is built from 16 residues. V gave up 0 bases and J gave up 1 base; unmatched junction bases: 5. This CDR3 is CASSLDRDRASYEQYF. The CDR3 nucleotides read TGTGCCAGCAGCTTGGACCGGGACAGGGCGTCCTACGAGCAGTACTTC.

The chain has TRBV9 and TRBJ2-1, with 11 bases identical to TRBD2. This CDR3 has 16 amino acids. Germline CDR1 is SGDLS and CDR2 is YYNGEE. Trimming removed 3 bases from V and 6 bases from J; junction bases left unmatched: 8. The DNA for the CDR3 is TGTGCCAGCAGCGCTAGCGGGGGGCGGGGCATCAATGAGCAGTTCTTC. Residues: CASSASGGRGINEQFF.

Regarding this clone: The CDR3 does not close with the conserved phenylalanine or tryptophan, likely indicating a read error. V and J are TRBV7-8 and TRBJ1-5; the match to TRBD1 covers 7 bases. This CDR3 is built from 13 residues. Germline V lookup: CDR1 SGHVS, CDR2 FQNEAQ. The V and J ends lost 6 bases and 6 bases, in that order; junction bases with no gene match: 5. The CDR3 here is CASRQGTGQPQHL. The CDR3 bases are TGTGCCAGCAGACAGGGGACGGGTCAGCCCCAGCATCTT.

As DNA, the CDR3 is TGTGCCAGCAGCTTAGCGCGGGGAAGGGGTACCGGGGAGCTGTTTTTT. Its translation: CASSLARGRGTGELFF. This rearrangement joins TRBV7-7 to TRBJ2-2, with D perhaps TRBD2 (6 bases). The length of the CDR3 is 16 residues. In germline, CDR1 is SSHAT, CDR2 FNYEAQ (reference sequence). Trimming took off 0 bases at V and 5 bases at J, with 13 bases between the two ends.

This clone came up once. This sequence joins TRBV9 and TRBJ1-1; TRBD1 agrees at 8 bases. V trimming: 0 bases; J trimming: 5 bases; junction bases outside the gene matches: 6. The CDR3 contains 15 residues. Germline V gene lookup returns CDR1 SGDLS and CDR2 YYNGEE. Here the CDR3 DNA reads TGTGCCAGCAGCGTAGAGGACAGGGATGGAACTGAAGCTTTCTTT. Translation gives CASSVEDRDGTEAFF. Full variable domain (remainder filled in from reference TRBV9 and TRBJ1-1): DSGVTQTPKHLITATGQRVTLRCSPRSGDLSVYWYQQSLDQGLQFLIQYYNGEERAKGNILERFSAQQFPDLHSELNLSSLELGDSALYFCASSVEDRDGTEAFFGQGTRLTVV.

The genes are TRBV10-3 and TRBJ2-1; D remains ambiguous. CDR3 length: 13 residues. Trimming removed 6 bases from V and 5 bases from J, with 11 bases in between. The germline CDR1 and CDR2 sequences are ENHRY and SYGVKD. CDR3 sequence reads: CAISLRPDNEQFF. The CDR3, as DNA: TGTGCCATCAGCCTCAGACCAGACAATGAGCAGTTCTTC.

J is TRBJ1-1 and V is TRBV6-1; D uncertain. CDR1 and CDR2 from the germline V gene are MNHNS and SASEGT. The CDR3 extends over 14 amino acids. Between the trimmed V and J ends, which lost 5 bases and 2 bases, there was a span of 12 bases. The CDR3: CASSISGINTEAFF. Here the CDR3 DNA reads TGTGCCAGCAGTATCAGTGGGATCAACACTGAAGCTTTCTTT.

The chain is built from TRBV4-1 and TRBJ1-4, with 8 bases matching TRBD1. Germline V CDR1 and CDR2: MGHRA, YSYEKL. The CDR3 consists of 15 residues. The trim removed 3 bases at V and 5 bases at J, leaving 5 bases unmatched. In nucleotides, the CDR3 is TGCGCCAGCAGCCAGGCCGGGACAGGCAATGAAAAACTGTTTTTT. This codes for CASSQAGTGNEKLFF.

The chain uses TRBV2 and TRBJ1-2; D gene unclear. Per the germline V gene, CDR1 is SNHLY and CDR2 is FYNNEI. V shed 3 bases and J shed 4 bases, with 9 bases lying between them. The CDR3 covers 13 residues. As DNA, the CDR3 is TGTGCCAGCAGTGAGAGGGTCCCCTATGGCTACACCTTC. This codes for CASSERVPYGYTF.

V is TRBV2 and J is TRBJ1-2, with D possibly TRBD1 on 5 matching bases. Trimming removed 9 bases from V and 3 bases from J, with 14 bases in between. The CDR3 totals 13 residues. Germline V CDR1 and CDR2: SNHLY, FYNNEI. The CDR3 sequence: CASIYRLHYGYTF. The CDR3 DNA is TGTGCCAGTATATACAGGCTCCACTATGGCTACACCTTC. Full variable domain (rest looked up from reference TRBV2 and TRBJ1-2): EPEVTQTPSHQVTQMGQEVILRCVPISNHLYFYWYRQILGQKVEFLVSFYNNEISEKSEIFDDQFSVERPDGSNFTLKIRSTKLEDSAMYFCASIYRLHYGYTFGSGTRLTVV.

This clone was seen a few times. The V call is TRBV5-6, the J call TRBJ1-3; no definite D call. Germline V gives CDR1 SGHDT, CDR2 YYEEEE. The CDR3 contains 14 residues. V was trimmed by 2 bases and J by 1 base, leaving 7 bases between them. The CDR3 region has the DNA TGTGCCAGCAGCTTCGGGGAATCTGGAAACACCATATATTTT. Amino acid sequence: CASSFGESGNTIYF.

The CDR3 reads CASSLESVLHNGYTF. The CDR3 bases are TGTGCCAGCAGCTTAGAGTCAGTTCTTCACAATGGCTACACCTTC. The J gene is TRBJ1-2, the V gene TRBV7-2; no clear D gene. The CDR3 totals 15 residues. Germline V gene sequence: CDR1 SGHTA, CDR2 FQGNSA. The germline V and J ends were trimmed by 1 base and 6 bases, with 15 bases remaining between them.

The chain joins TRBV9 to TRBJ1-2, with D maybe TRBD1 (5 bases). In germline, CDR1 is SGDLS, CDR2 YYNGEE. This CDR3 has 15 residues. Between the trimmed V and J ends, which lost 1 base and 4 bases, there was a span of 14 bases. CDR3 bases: TGTGCCAGCAGCGTACGACAAGATGGGACCTATGGCTACACCTTC. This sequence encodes CASSVRQDGTYGYTF.

The DNA of the CDR3 is TGCGCCAGCAGCCAGGGCCCCACCGGCTCTGGAAACACCATATATTTT. As protein: CASSQGPTGSGNTIYF. This chain links TRBV4-3 with TRBJ1-3; D is unclear. Trimming took off 3 bases at V and 0 bases at J, with 12 bases between the two ends. Germline V gene sequence: CDR1 LGHNA, CDR2 YSLEER. This CDR3 region has 16 residues.

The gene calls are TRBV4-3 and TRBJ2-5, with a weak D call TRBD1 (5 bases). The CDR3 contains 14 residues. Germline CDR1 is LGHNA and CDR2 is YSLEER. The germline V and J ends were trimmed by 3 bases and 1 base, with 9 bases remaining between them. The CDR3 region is CASSQQGSQETQYF. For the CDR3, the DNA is TGCGCCAGCAGCCAGCAGGGATCCCAAGAGACCCAGTACTTC.

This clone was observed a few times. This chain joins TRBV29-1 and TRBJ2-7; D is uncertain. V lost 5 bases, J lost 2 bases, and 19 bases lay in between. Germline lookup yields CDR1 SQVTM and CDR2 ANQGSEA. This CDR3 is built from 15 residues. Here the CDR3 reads CSVLKLKQITYEQYF. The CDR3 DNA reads TGCAGCGTTCTTAAACTAAAACAAATTACCTACGAGCAGTACTTC.

The CDR3 DNA is TGTGCCAGCAGCTTGGGACAGGGGTTTTTCGATGAGCAGTTCTTC. It codes for CASSLGQGFFDEQFF. This chain links TRBV5-4 with TRBJ2-1, with TRBD1 matching over 8 bases. The ends lost 0 bases at V and 8 bases at J; junction bases unmatched: 7. This CDR3 comprises 15 residues. Germline CDR1 SGHNT, CDR2 YYREEE (reference sequence).

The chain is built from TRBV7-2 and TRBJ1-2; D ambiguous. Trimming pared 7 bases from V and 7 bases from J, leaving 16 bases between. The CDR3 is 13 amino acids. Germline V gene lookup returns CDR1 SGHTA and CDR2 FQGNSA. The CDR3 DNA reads TGTGCCAGCAACCGTGGACTTGATGGTGGCTACACCTTC. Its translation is CASNRGLDGGYTF.

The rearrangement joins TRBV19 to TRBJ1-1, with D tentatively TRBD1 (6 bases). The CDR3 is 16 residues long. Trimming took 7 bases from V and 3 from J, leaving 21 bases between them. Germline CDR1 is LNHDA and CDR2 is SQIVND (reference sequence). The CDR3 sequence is CASISGGGILYTEAFF. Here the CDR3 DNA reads TGTGCCAGTATCTCAGGCGGGGGCATCCTTTACACTGAAGCTTTCTTT.

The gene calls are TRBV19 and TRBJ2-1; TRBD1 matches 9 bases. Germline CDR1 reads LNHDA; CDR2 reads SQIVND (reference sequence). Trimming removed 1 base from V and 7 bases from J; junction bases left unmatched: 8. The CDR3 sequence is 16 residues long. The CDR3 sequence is CASSIAATGGENEQFF. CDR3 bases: TGTGCCAGTAGTATAGCCGCGACAGGGGGAGAAAATGAGCAGTTCTTC.

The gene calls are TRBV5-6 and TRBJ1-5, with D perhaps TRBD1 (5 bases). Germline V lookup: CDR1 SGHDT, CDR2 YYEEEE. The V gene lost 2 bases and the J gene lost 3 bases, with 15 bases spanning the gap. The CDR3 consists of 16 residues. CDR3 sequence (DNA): TGTGCCAGCAGCTTCGGGGCAGACGCCTTCAATCAGCCCCAGCATTTT. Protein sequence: CASSFGADAFNQPQHF.

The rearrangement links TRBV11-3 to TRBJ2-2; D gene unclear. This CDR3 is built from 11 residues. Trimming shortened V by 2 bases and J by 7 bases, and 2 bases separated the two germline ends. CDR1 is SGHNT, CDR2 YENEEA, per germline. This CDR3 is CASSLIGELFF. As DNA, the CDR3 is TGTGCCAGCAGCTTAATCGGGGAGCTGTTTTTT.

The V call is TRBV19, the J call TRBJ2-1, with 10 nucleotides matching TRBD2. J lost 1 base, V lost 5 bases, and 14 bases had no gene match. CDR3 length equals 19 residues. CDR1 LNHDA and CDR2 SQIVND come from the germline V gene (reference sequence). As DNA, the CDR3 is TGTGCCAGTAGTCCCACACCCGGGAGCGGGGGGGGGTCCTACAATGAGCAGTTCTTC. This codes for CASSPTPGSGGGSYNEQFF.

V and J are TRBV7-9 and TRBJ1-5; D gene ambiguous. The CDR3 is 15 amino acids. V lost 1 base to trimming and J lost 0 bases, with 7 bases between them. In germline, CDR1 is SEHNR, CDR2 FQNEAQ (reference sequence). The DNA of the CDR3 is TGTGCCAGCAGCTTAGACCTAGATAGCAATCAGCCCCAGCATTTT. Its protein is CASSLDLDSNQPQHF.